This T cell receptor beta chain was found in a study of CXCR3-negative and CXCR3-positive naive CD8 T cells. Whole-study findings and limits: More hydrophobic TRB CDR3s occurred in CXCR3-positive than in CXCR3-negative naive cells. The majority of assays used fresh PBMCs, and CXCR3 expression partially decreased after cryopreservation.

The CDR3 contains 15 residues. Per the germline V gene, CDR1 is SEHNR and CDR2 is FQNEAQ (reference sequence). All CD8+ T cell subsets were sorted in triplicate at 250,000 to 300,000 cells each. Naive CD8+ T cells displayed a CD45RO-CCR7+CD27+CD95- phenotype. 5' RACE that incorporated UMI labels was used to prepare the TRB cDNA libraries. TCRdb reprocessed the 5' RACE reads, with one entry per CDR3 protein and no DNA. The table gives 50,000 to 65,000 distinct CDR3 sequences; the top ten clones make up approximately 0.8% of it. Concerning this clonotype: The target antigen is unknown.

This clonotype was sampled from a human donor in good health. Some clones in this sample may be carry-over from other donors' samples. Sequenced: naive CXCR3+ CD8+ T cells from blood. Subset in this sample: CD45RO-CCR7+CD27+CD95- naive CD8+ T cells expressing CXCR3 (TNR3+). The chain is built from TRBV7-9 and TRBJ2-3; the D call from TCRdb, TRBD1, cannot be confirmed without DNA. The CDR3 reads CASTLGDSSTDTQYF.